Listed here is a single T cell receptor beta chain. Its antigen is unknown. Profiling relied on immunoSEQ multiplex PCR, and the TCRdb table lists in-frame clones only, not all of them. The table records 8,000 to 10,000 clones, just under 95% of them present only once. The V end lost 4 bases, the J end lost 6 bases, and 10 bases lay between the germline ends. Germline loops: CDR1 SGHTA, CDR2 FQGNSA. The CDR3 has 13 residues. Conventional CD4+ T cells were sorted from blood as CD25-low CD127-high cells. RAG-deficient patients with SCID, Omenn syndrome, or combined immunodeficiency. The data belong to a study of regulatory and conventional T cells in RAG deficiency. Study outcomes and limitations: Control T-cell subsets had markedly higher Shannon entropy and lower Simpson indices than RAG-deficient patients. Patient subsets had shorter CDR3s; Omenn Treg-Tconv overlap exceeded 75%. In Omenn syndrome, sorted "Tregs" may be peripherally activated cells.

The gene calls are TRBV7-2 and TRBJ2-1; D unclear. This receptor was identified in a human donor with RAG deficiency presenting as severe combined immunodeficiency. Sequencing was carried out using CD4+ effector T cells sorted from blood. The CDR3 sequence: CASSSQHPNEQFF. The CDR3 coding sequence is TGTGCCAGCAGCTCCCAACACCCCAATGAGCAGTTCTTC.